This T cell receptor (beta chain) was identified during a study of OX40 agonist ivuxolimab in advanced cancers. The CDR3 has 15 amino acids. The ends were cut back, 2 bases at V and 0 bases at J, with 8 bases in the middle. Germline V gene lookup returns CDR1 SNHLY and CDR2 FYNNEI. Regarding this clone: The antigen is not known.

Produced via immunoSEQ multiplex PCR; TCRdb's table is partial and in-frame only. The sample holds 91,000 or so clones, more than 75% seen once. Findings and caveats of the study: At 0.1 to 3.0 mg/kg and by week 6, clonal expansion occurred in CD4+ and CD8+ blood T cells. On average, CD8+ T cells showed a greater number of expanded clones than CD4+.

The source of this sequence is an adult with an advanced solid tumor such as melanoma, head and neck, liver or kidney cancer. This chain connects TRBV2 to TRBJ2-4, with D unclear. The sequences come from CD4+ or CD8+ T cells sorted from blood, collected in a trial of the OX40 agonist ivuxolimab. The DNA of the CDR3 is TGTGCCAGCAGTGAATGGCGGTCAGCCAAAAACATTCAGTACTTC. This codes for CASSEWRSAKNIQYF.